The next 20 T cell receptor beta chains were all read from a single sample in a study of T cells of healthy individuals. One entry per CDR3 protein results from TCRdb running MiXCR on the 5' RACE reads. The sample shows tens of thousands of distinct CDR3 sequences, about 16% of them seen only once. These receptors came from a human donor in good health.

This clonotype was seen a handful of times. This sequence joins TRBV12-3 or TRBV12-4 and TRBJ1-1; 7 bases map to TRBD1. With 6 bases clipped from V and 5 bases from J, the junction kept 6 bases outside the gene matches. This CDR3 contains 13 residues. CDR3 loop: CASRDREWTEAFF. The DNA of the CDR3 is TGTGCCAGCAGAGACAGGGAGTGGACTGAAGCTTTCTTT.

The V call is TRBV5-1, the J call TRBJ1-5; D gene ambiguous. The CDR3 totals 14 residues. The V gene's germline CDR1 is SGHRS and CDR2 YFSETQ. With 1 base removed from V and 7 bases from J, the gap between germline ends came to 12 bases. The CDR3 region has the DNA TGCGCCAGCAGCTTGATGGGTACCGGGCAGCCCCAGCATTTT. Residues: CASSLMGTGQPQHF.

V usage is TRBV11-3 and J usage is TRBJ2-2; no clear D gene. Germline CDR1 reads SGHNT; CDR2 reads YENEEA. V was pared by 11 bases and J by 3 bases, with 10 bases between. The CDR3 consists of 12 residues. CDR3 sequence reads: CARASDTGELFF. The DNA for the CDR3 is TGTGCCCGAGCTTCGGACACCGGGGAGCTGTTTTTT.

This clonotype was recorded many times. This chain connects TRBV29-1 to TRBJ2-3; unclear D gene. The CDR3 extends over 12 amino acids. The germline V gene encodes CDR1 SQVTM and CDR2 ANQGSEA. CDR3 loop: CRWEFGTDTQYF. In nucleotides, the CDR3 is TGCAGGTGGGAATTTGGCACAGATACGCAGTATTTT.

The chain combines TRBV6-2 or TRBV6-3 with TRBJ2-3; D perhaps matches TRBD1 (6 bases). The V and J ends lost 2 bases and 2 bases respectively, with 11 bases between them. Germline V gene lookup returns CDR1 MNHEY and CDR2 SVGEGT. The length of the CDR3 is 15 residues. CDR3: CASSYGQGITDTQYF. CDR3 sequence (DNA): TGTGCCAGCAGTTACGGTCAGGGGATCACAGATACGCAGTATTTT.

The gene calls are TRBV3-1 and TRBJ1-2; 7 nucleotides agree with TRBD1. The trim removed 4 bases at V and 5 bases at J, leaving 13 bases unmatched. In germline, CDR1 is LGHDT, CDR2 YNNKEL (reference sequence). The CDR3 has 16 residues. The CDR3 region has the DNA TGTGCCAGCAGCCCCGACGCGGCAGGGGGATTTTATGGCTACACCTTC. It is translated as CASSPDAAGGFYGYTF.

This chain joins TRBV9 and TRBJ1-2; tentative D call: TRBD1 (5 bases). CDR3 length equals 13 residues. V shed 3 bases and J shed 8 bases, with 14 bases lying between them. Germline V gene lookup returns CDR1 SGDLS and CDR2 YYNGEE. The CDR3 coding sequence is TGTGCCAGCAGCGGCAGGGAGACACGAGGCTACACCTTC. Amino acids: CASSGRETRGYTF. Drawing the rest from reference TRBV9 and TRBJ1-2, the complete variable domain is DSGVTQTPKHLITATGQRVTLRCSPRSGDLSVYWYQQSLDQGLQFLIQYYNGEERAKGNILERFSAQQFPDLHSELNLSSLELGDSALYFCASSGRETRGYTFGSGTRLTVV.

Ten or more counts support this clonotype. The chain couples TRBV7-9 to TRBJ1-2; 9 bases fit TRBD1. CDR1 SEHNR and CDR2 FQNEAQ come from the germline V gene (reference sequence). The CDR3 loop spans 14 amino acids. J gave up 3 bases and V 4 bases, and 3 bases lay outside the gene matches. The CDR3 sequence: CASSSGQGYYGYTF. The CDR3 DNA reads as TGTGCCAGCAGCTCCGGACAGGGGTACTATGGCTACACCTTC.

This clonotype was detected ten times or more. This chain joins TRBV6-5 and TRBJ2-7; 8 nucleotides line up with TRBD2. Germline values: CDR1 MNHEY, CDR2 SVGAGI. The CDR3 is made up of 14 amino acids. V was clipped by 4 bases and J by 4 bases; unmatched bases: 6. The CDR3 DNA sequence: TGTGCCAGCAGTTTTTCTAGCGGGTCTTACGAGCAGTACTTC. Amino acid sequence: CASSFSSGSYEQYF.

The chain recombines TRBV4-1 with TRBJ2-3; 10 positions match TRBD1. The CDR3 contains 15 residues. V was clipped by 4 bases and J by 3 bases; unmatched bases: 4. CDR1 is MGHRA, CDR2 YSYEKL, per germline. The CDR3 DNA reads TGCGCCAGCAGCCGAGACAGGGGGCGGACAGATACGCAGTATTTT. It translates to CASSRDRGRTDTQYF.

This clonotype appeared a few times. This chain joins TRBV6-5 and TRBJ2-3; D not resolved. V was pared by 6 bases and J by 6 bases, with 10 bases between. Germline CDR1 is MNHEY and CDR2 is SVGAGI. The CDR3 has 12 amino acids. The CDR3 sequence is CASRGRGDTQYF. The CDR3 DNA reads as TGTGCCAGCAGGGGTCGTGGGGATACGCAGTATTTT.

CDR3 sequence (DNA): TGCGCCAGCAGCCAGCGGGACAGCTACAATGAGCAGTTCTTC. This codes for CASSQRDSYNEQFF. V gene TRBV5-1 combines with J gene TRBJ2-1; D may correspond to TRBD1 or TRBD2 (7 bases each). Germline values: CDR1 SGHRS, CDR2 YFSETQ. CDR3 length: 14 residues. The ends were cut back, 4 bases at V and 3 bases at J, with 11 bases in the middle.

V gene TRBV2 combines with J gene TRBJ2-1; possibly TRBD1 for D (5 bases). V was trimmed by 2 bases and J by 0 bases, leaving 17 bases between them. The CDR3 runs to 18 residues. Germline loops: CDR1 SNHLY, CDR2 FYNNEI. The CDR3 loop reads CASSEIRARRVSYNEQFF. The DNA of the CDR3 is TGTGCCAGCAGTGAAATCAGGGCTAGGAGAGTCTCCTACAATGAGCAGTTCTTC.

This clonotype was seen once. The chain is built from TRBV20-1 and TRBJ2-3, with 10 bases lining up with TRBD2. CDR3 length: 15 amino acids. Trimming took 6 bases from V and 3 from J; bases not matched to a gene: 9. CDR1 is DFQATT, CDR2 SNEGSKA, per germline (reference sequence). CDR3 loop: CSATKAGGRTDTQYF. The CDR3 coding sequence is TGCAGTGCCACGAAAGCGGGGGGGCGAACAGATACGCAGTATTTT.

Many counts were recorded for this clonotype. J is TRBJ1-3 and V is TRBV29-1; the D gene is possibly TRBD1 (5 bases). CDR1 is SQVTM and CDR2 is ANQGSEA in the germline V gene. The V and J ends lost 6 bases and 2 bases respectively, with 11 bases between them. The CDR3 sequence is 13 residues long. The CDR3 sequence: CSVRGEAGNTIYF. The CDR3 nucleotides read TGCAGCGTCCGAGGGGAGGCTGGAAACACCATATATTTT.

This chain uses TRBV18 with TRBJ1-5, with TRBD1 as a possible D gene (5 bases). Trimming took off 4 bases at V and 4 bases at J, with 17 bases between the two ends. The CDR3 length is 16 residues. Looked up from germline, CDR1 is KGHSH and CDR2 is LQKENI. CDR3 coding DNA: TGTGCCAGCTCACGTGAACAGGCCCAAGTAAATCAGCCCCAGCATTTT. This gives the protein CASSREQAQVNQPQHF.

This clonotype was counted a few times. This chain uses TRBV7-8 with TRBJ2-7, with 10 bases aligning to TRBD2. CDR1 SGHVS and CDR2 FQNEAQ come from the germline V gene. V lost 5 bases to trimming and J lost 7 bases; unmatched junction nucleotides: 11. The length of the CDR3 is 15 residues. This CDR3 is CASSPERLTSGEQYF. The CDR3, as DNA: TGTGCCAGCAGCCCCGAGCGTCTGACTAGCGGGGAGCAGTACTTC.

The sample holds many counts of this clonotype. The rearrangement uses TRBV19 and TRBJ1-5; possibly TRBD1 for D (6 bases). The CDR3 contains 14 residues. Germline V gene sequence: CDR1 LNHDA, CDR2 SQIVND (reference sequence). V was pared by 11 bases and J by 1 base, with 15 bases between. The CDR3 spells CAAHQGMSNQPQHF. The CDR3 DNA is TGTGCCGCCCATCAGGGGATGAGCAATCAGCCCCAGCATTTT. The whole variable domain, filled in from reference TRBV19 and TRBJ1-5, reads DGGITQSPKYLFRKEGQNVTLSCEQNLNHDAMYWYRQDPGQGLRLIYYSQIVNDFQKGDIAEGYSVSREKKESFPLTVTSAQKNPTAFYLCAAHQGMSNQPQHFGDGTRLSIL.

Ten or more counts support this clonotype. The V call is TRBV4-1, the J call TRBJ2-3; D unclear. CDR3 length: 15 amino acids. CDR1 and CDR2 from the germline V gene are MGHRA and YSYEKL. V was pared by 1 base and J by 2 bases, with 10 bases between. CDR3 DNA: TGCGCCAGCAGCCAAGTTCTCCGGATCACAGATACGCAGTATTTT. The encoded protein is CASSQVLRITDTQYF.

The rearrangement links TRBV12-3 or TRBV12-4 to TRBJ1-1; maybe TRBD1 (5 bases). The CDR3 has 11 residues. Trimming pared 3 bases from V and 11 bases from J, leaving 10 bases between. CDR3 bases: TGTGCCAGCAGTTTCAGGGCGGCCGCTTTCTTT. Its translation: CASSFRAAAFF.